Below, 32 T cell receptor beta chains from the same sample are listed, as sequenced in a study of post-analysis software for immune sequencing data. TCR beta cDNA libraries included unique molecular identifiers. TCRdb ran MiXCR on the PCR reads and lists one entry per CDR3 protein. The table lists 820,000 or so distinct CDR3 sequences, approximately 53% of them singletons, with 4.6% in the top ten. Broader study findings: In patients, four to six TRBV segments were more frequent than in controls, with TRBV5-6, TRBV5-1 and TRBV20-1 among them.

For these receptors, no antigen is known. Sequenced: blood. Receptors were obtained from a girl between 5 and 17 years old with multiple sclerosis.

This clonotype has just a few counts. CDR3 nucleotide sequence: TGCAGCGTTGAAGACCGGGGGACCTACAATGAGCAGTTCTTC. It yields the protein CSVEDRGTYNEQFF. This chain uses TRBV29-1 with TRBJ2-1, with D maybe TRBD2 (6 bases). Germline CDR1 reads SQVTM; CDR2 reads ANQGSEA. This CDR3 region has 14 residues. Between the trimmed V and J ends, which lost 0 bases and 2 bases, there was a span of 8 bases.

The chain carries TRBV13 and TRBJ1-4; 7 bases agree with TRBD1. The germline gives CDR1 PRHDT, CDR2 FYEKMQ (reference sequence). This CDR3 contains 12 residues. V shed 2 bases and J 16 bases; nucleotides not matched to a gene: 7. CDR3 loop: CASSLTTGPRFF. As DNA, the CDR3 is TGTGCCAGCAGCTTAACGACAGGGCCTAGGTTTTTT.

This clonotype was observed a single time. This chain links TRBV13 with TRBJ1-2; D is undetermined. CDR1 is PRHDT and CDR2 is FYEKMQ in the germline V gene (reference sequence). The V and J ends lost 5 bases and 6 bases respectively, with 13 bases between them. The CDR3 loop spans 13 amino acids. CDR3 DNA: TGTGCCAGCAGCCGGACGTGGGGAGATGGCTACACCTTC. This codes for CASSRTWGDGYTF. The full variable domain, its missing parts supplied by reference TRBV13 and TRBJ1-2, is AAGVIQSPRHLIKEKRETATLKCYPIPRHDTVYWYQQGPGQDPQFLISFYEKMQSDKGSIPDRFSAQQFSDYHSELNMSSLELGDSALYFCASSRTWGDGYTFGSGTRLTVV.

This rearrangement joins TRBV2 to TRBJ2-3, with 7 positions matching TRBD1. Germline V gene sequence: CDR1 SNHLY, CDR2 FYNNEI. CDR3 size: 15 residues. After removal of 4 bases from V and 0 bases from J, the junction contained 4 bases not matched to a gene. CDR3 bases: TGTGCCAGCAGTGCCCAGGGACAGAGCACAGATACGCAGTATTTT. Amino acid sequence: CASSAQGQSTDTQYF. Supplemented by reference TRBV2 and TRBJ2-3, the full variable domain reads EPEVTQTPSHQVTQMGQEVILRCVPISNHLYFYWYRQILGQKVEFLVSFYNNEISEKSEIFDDQFSVERPDGSNFTLKIRSTKLEDSAMYFCASSAQGQSTDTQYFGPGTRLTVL.

V gene TRBV4-2 combines with J gene TRBJ1-1; 7 nucleotides align to TRBD1. Per the germline V gene, CDR1 is LGHNA and CDR2 is YNFKEQ. There are 15 residues in the CDR3. The V segment lost 2 bases and the J segment 5 bases; nucleotides outside the gene matches: 8. The CDR3: CASSQIDRVGTEAFF. The CDR3 coding sequence is TGTGCCAGCAGCCAAATCGACAGGGTCGGTACTGAAGCTTTCTTT.

J is TRBJ1-6 and V is TRBV29-1; 9 bases are shared with TRBD1. The CDR3 consists of 13 residues. The germline gives CDR1 SQVTM, CDR2 ANQGSEA. V trimming: 6 bases; J trimming: 8 bases; junction bases outside the gene matches: 5. The CDR3 DNA is TGCAGCGTCCGGACAGGGGCTGATTCACCCCTCCACTTT. The encoded protein is CSVRTGADSPLHF.

This clonotype was counted between two and nine times. The chain couples TRBV3-1 to TRBJ2-7, with TRBD2 matching 10 bases. Germline CDR1 reads LGHDT; CDR2 reads YNNKEL (reference sequence). J gave up 2 bases and V 3 bases, and 7 bases lay outside the gene matches. The CDR3 totals 16 residues. The CDR3 DNA sequence: TGTGCCAGCAGCCATAGAAGCGGGGGGGCCGCCTACGAGCAGTACTTC. Protein sequence: CASSHRSGGAAYEQYF.

The chain has TRBV7-9 and TRBJ2-7, with TRBD2 matching over 13 bases. The last part of the DNA fits TRBJ2-5 better; the J call may be wrong. Germline V gene sequence: CDR1 SEHNR, CDR2 FQNEAQ (reference sequence). The CDR3 totals 19 residues. CDR3 DNA sequence: TGTGCCAGCAGAGGACTAGCGGGGGTTCACGGCTTTCGGGGGGAGACCCAGTACTTC. It translates to CASRGLAGVHGFRGETQYF.

The V and J genes are TRBV5-1 and TRBJ2-7; D could derive from TRBD1 or TRBD2 (6 bases each). V lost 3 bases, J lost 5 bases, and 15 bases lay in between. CDR1 and CDR2 from the germline V gene are SGHRS and YFSETQ. The length of the CDR3 is 14 residues. This CDR3 reads CASSSEGGENEQYF. For the CDR3, the DNA is TGCGCCAGCAGCTCGGAGGGGGGAGAGAACGAGCAGTACTTC.

The chain is built from TRBV9 and TRBJ1-1, with a possible D match to TRBD1 (6 bases). Trimming took off 3 bases at V and 3 bases at J, with 18 bases between the two ends. Germline V gives CDR1 SGDLS, CDR2 YYNGEE. The CDR3 contains 16 residues. This CDR3 is CASSGGGGGEDTEAFF. The CDR3 DNA sequence: TGTGCCAGCAGCGGGGGTGGAGGGGGGGAGGACACTGAAGCTTTCTTT.

This clonotype was seen a handful of times. The chain couples TRBV2 to TRBJ2-7; 9 nucleotides agree with TRBD1. The V gene end was trimmed by 6 bases and the J gene end by 3 bases; junction bases not matched to a gene: 9. Germline V gene lookup returns CDR1 SNHLY and CDR2 FYNNEI. This CDR3 has 15 amino acids. The CDR3 region is CASRGGDRALYEQYF. In DNA, the CDR3 is TGTGCCAGCAGAGGAGGGGACAGGGCCCTCTACGAGCAGTACTTC.

This clonotype turned up a few times. The V and J genes are TRBV3-1 and TRBJ1-2; TRBD1 matches 11 bases. There are 14 residues in the CDR3. V was clipped by 1 base and J by 7 bases; unmatched bases: 2. Germline values: CDR1 LGHDT, CDR2 YNNKEL (reference sequence). CDR3 sequence (DNA): TGTGCCAGCAGCCAAGGGACAGGGGGCGGTGGCTACACCTTC. It yields the protein CASSQGTGGGGYTF.

The V call is TRBV7-9, the J call TRBJ2-3; 7 bases match TRBD1. This CDR3 contains 15 residues. After removal of 5 bases from V and 2 bases from J, the junction contained 7 bases not matched to a gene. The germline V gene encodes CDR1 SEHNR and CDR2 FQNEAQ (reference sequence). CDR3 nucleotide sequence: TGTGCCAGCAGCCCGGACAGGCGTTCCACAGATACGCAGTATTTT. Encoded protein: CASSPDRRSTDTQYF.

This clonotype was detected only a few times. The chain employs TRBV4-1 and TRBJ2-3; perhaps TRBD2 as D (6 bases). CDR3 size: 16 residues. Germline V gene data show CDR1 as MGHRA and CDR2 as YSYEKL. V lost 0 bases and J 6 bases, leaving 16 bases between the germline ends. The CDR3 DNA reads TGCGCCAGCAGCCAAGAACGTCCAGGGACTCTCGATACGCAGTATTTT. As protein: CASSQERPGTLDTQYF.

V and J are TRBV7-6 and TRBJ2-7, with 9 bases that match TRBD1. CDR3 length equals 15 residues. Germline V gene lookup returns CDR1 SGHVS and CDR2 FNYEAQ. The ends lost 5 bases at V and 3 bases at J; junction bases unmatched: 8. This chain's CDR3 is CASSPGQGLLYEQYF. The CDR3 DNA sequence: TGTGCCAGCAGCCCCGGACAGGGGCTCCTCTACGAGCAGTACTTC.

The chain is built from TRBV10-2 and TRBJ2-1; 7 nucleotides agree with TRBD2. The CDR3 spans 16 residues. CDR1 and CDR2 (germline): WSHSY, SAAADI. The V and J ends lost 6 bases and 3 bases, in that order; junction bases with no gene match: 11. The CDR3 loop is CASSYSGADYYNEQFF. As DNA, the CDR3 is TGCGCCAGCAGCTACAGCGGGGCAGATTACTACAATGAGCAGTTCTTC.

This clonotype was counted a few times. This chain connects TRBV3-1 to TRBJ2-3; no firm D call. Germline values: CDR1 LGHDT, CDR2 YNNKEL (reference sequence). Between the trimmed V and J ends, which lost 2 bases and 2 bases, there was a span of 5 bases. CDR3 length: 13 amino acids. The CDR3 DNA sequence: TGTGCCAGCAGCCAACGGACCACAGATACGCAGTATTTT. Encoded protein: CASSQRTTDTQYF.

CDR3 residues: CSAGGMGGNQPQHF. The DNA of the CDR3 is TGCAGTGCCGGGGGCATGGGGGGCAATCAGCCCCAGCATTTT. This chain connects TRBV20-1 to TRBJ1-5; possibly TRBD1 for D (6 bases). Germline V gene lookup returns CDR1 DFQATT and CDR2 SNEGSKA (reference sequence). CDR3 size: 14 residues. Trimming left V 6 bases short and J 2 bases short, with 14 bases between.

The chain links TRBV6-1 to TRBJ2-7, with a weak D call TRBD2 (5 bases). V lost 7 bases and J lost 2, with 18 bases in between. Germline V gene sequence: CDR1 MNHNS, CDR2 SASEGT. The CDR3 loop spans 15 amino acids. CDR3 DNA sequence: TGTGCCAGCATACTAGAGAGAAGGGCGGCCTACGAGCAGTACTTC. It translates to CASILERRAAYEQYF.

This rearrangement joins TRBV5-5 to TRBJ1-5; TRBD1 might be the D (5 bases). CDR1 and CDR2 (germline): SGHKS, YYEKEE (reference sequence). V lost 0 bases, J lost 9 bases, and 13 bases lay in between. This CDR3 comprises 14 residues. In DNA form, the CDR3 reads TGTGCCAGCAGCTTGGTCACAGGTTATCCGCCCCAGCATTTT. The encoded protein is CASSLVTGYPPQHF.

V usage is TRBV5-1 and J usage is TRBJ1-2; weak D call: TRBD1 (5 bases). The germline CDR1 and CDR2 sequences are SGHRS and YFSETQ. Trimming took 0 bases from V and 2 from J, leaving 14 bases between them. CDR3 length: 16 amino acids. In DNA form, the CDR3 reads TGCGCCAGCAGCTTGGGGTTTACGGGACGGAACTATGGCTACACCTTC. It codes for CASSLGFTGRNYGYTF.

The chain couples TRBV4-2 to TRBJ2-3, with TRBD2 identical over 12 bases. V lost 1 base, J lost 6 bases, and 11 bases stayed unmatched. The CDR3 is 18 residues long. Germline CDR1 LGHNA, CDR2 YNFKEQ. The CDR3 DNA is TGTGCCAGCAGCCAAGCTCATGGTTCTAGCGGGGGGGATGATACGCAGTATTTT. Translating it yields CASSQAHGSSGGDDTQYF.

The rearrangement links TRBV15 to TRBJ2-7; 13 bases map to TRBD2. Germline lookup yields CDR1 LNHNV and CDR2 YYDKDF (reference sequence). This CDR3 spans 18 amino acids. Trimming at V came to 0 bases and at J to 2 bases, leaving 7 bases not matched to a gene. The CDR3, as DNA: TGTGCCACCAGCAGAGATCGGACTAGCGGGGGCCCAACCTACGAGCAGTACTTC. It specifies CATSRDRTSGGPTYEQYF.

This clonotype was seen only a few times. The chain couples TRBV6-6 to TRBJ2-5, with D uncertain. The V gene lost 7 bases and the J gene lost 2 bases, with 11 bases spanning the gap. The V gene's germline CDR1 is MNHNY and CDR2 SVGAGI (reference sequence). CDR3 length: 13 amino acids. The CDR3 sequence: CASIDRTQETQYF. CDR3 DNA: TGTGCCAGCATTGATCGGACGCAAGAGACCCAGTACTTC.

The J gene is TRBJ2-5, the V gene TRBV29-1; no reliable D call. The J call is uncertain, as TRBJ2-7 better fits the DNA end. Germline V gene lookup returns CDR1 SQVTM and CDR2 ANQGSEA. This CDR3 is 13 amino acids long. CDR3 DNA sequence: TGCAGCGTGAAGGAAGGTGGCTTCTACGAGCAGTACTTC. Translation: CSVKEGGFYEQYF.

This clonotype occurred a few times. One junction end does not reproduce the germline sequence, and a read error may be involved. The J gene is TRBJ2-6, the V gene TRBV20-1; D possibly matches TRBD1 or TRBD2 (6 bases each). From germline, CDR1 is DFQATT and CDR2 SNEGSKA (reference sequence). This CDR3 comprises 15 residues. The CDR3 nucleotides read TGCAGTGCTAGAGAGGGGACGAGGGGGGCCAACGCCCTGACTTTC. This sequence encodes CSAREGTRGANALTF.

The chain combines TRBV7-3 with TRBJ2-1, with D possibly being TRBD1 (5 bases). The germline V and J ends were trimmed by 5 bases and 9 bases, with 14 bases remaining between them. Germline assignment: CDR1 SGHTA and CDR2 FQGTGA. CDR3 size: 13 residues. DNA for the CDR3: TGTGCCAGCAGCCCGGACATCGACAGTGAGCAGTTCTTC. This translates into CASSPDIDSEQFF.

This sequence joins TRBV20-1 and TRBJ2-1; 7 nucleotides align to TRBD2. The CDR3 runs to 14 residues. Germline trimming cut 7 bases from V and 2 bases from J; bases unmatched to any gene: 8. Germline V gives CDR1 DFQATT, CDR2 SNEGSKA (reference sequence). CDR3: CSVPASGTYNEQFF. The CDR3 bases are TGCAGTGTTCCCGCTAGCGGCACCTACAATGAGCAGTTCTTC.

The chain combines TRBV29-1 with TRBJ2-7, with TRBD2 matching 8 bases. V trimming: 4 bases; J trimming: 1 base; junction bases outside the gene matches: 3. This CDR3 has 13 residues. The V gene's germline CDR1 is SQVTM and CDR2 ANQGSEA. The CDR3: CSVGGTRSYEQYF. As DNA, the CDR3 is TGCAGCGTTGGCGGGACTAGATCCTACGAGCAGTACTTC.

V and J are TRBV2 and TRBJ2-3; TRBD2 is a possible D gene (5 bases). The CDR3 is 15 amino acids. Trimming removed 6 bases from V and 3 bases from J, with 16 bases in between. Germline values: CDR1 SNHLY, CDR2 FYNNEI. The CDR3: CASSRAETGTDTQYF. CDR3 nucleotide sequence: TGTGCCAGCAGCCGAGCGGAGACCGGTACAGATACGCAGTATTTT.

This sequence joins TRBV27 and TRBJ1-5, with D tentatively TRBD1 (6 bases). Germline V gene lookup returns CDR1 MNHEY and CDR2 SMNVEV (reference sequence). The ends were cut back, 4 bases at V and 7 bases at J, with 14 bases in the middle. The CDR3 runs to 14 residues. The CDR3 spells CASSWGTKGQPQHF. The CDR3 coding sequence is TGTGCCAGCAGTTGGGGGACAAAGGGACAGCCCCAGCATTTT.

As regards this clonotype: One end of the junction does not line up with germline, which may come from a read error. V usage is TRBV7-3 and J usage is TRBJ2-1; D perhaps matches TRBD2 (7 bases). From germline, CDR1 is SGHTA and CDR2 FQGTGA. This CDR3 comprises 15 residues. CDR3 nucleotide sequence: TGTGCCGGCAGCTTAAGAGGGGGGGGCCCTAATGAGCAGTTCTTC. The encoded protein is CAGSLRGGGPNEQFF.